This TCR beta chain was sequenced in a study of shared clonotypes between healthy human individuals. The V gene's germline CDR1 is SGHTS and CDR2 YDEGEE. The CDR3 spans 13 residues. V shed 3 bases and J shed 6 bases, with 10 bases lying between them. This clone was seen a single time. Profiled with immunoSEQ multiplex PCR; TCRdb holds only in-frame clones, not every one. The table has about 1.1 million clones, approximately 80% seen once. Sequencing input: memory CD4+ T cells from PBMCs. As for subset: CD45RA-negative fraction. V and J are TRBV5-8 and TRBJ1-5; tentatively, D is TRBD1 (5 bases). The clonotype comes from a young man in good health. Some clones in this sample may be carry-over from other donors' samples. In DNA, the CDR3 is TGTGCCAGCAGCTCCAGGGTAAGTCAGCCCCAGCATTTT. Translating gives CASSSRVSQPQHF.